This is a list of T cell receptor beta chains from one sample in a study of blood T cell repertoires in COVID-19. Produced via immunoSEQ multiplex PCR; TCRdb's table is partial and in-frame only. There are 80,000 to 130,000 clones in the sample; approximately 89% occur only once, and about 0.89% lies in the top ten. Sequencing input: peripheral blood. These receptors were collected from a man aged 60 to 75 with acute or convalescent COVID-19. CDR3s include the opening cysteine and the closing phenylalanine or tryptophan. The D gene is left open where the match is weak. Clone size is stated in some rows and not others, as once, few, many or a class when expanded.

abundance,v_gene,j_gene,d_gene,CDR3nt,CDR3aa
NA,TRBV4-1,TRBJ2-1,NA,TGCGCCAGCAGCCCGCGCCGCGGAAACAATGAGCAGTTCTTC,CASSPRRGNNEQFF
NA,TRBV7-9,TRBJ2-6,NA,TGTGCCAGCCAGATTGGAGCTGGTGGGGCCAACGTCCTGACTTTC,CASQIGAGGANVLTF
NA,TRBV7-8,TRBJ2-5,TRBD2,TGTGCCAGCAGCTTAGCGGGGTCTAGCGGCCAAGAGACCCAGTACTTC,CASSLAGSSGQETQYF
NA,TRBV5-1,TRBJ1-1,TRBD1,TGCGCCAGCAGCTTGGCTGGCCAGGGGGTAACTGAAGCTTTCTTT,CASSLAGQGVTEAFF
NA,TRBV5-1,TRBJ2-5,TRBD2,TGCGCCAGCAGCCAGGGACTAGCGGGAGGATCCGAGACCCAGTACTTC,CASSQGLAGGSETQYF
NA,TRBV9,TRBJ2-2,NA,TGTGCCAGCAGCGTAAGACAGAAATCAGACACCGGGGAGCTGTTTTTT,CASSVRQKSDTGELFF
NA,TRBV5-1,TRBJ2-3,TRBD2,TGCGCCAGCAGCTTGAGCGCGGGAGGAGATACGCAGTATTTT,CASSLSAGGDTQYF
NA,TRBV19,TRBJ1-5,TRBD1,TGTGCCAGTAGGGATAAACAGGGGACCTACAATCAGCCCCAGCATTTT,CASRDKQGTYNQPQHF
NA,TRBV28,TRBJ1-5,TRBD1,TGTGCCAGCAGTACCGGACAGGCCAATCAGCCCCAGCATTTT,CASSTGQANQPQHF
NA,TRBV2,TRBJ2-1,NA,TGTGCCAGCAAGGATCAGCGGTCCTACAATGAGCAGTTCTTC,CASKDQRSYNEQFF
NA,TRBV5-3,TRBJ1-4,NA,TGTGCCAGAAGCTTGTGGCAGGGCAGAGAAAAACTGTTTTTT,CARSLWQGREKLFF
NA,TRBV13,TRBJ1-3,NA,TGTGCCAGCAGCCGGACAGACTCTGGAAACACCATATATTTT,CASSRTDSGNTIYF
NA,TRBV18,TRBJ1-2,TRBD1,TGTGCCAGCTCACGAGAACAGGGGGAGCCTAACTATGGCTACACCTTC,CASSREQGEPNYGYTF
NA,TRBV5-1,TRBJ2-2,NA,TGCGCCAGCAGCTTGATAGGAGGGACGAACACCGGGGAGCTGTTTTTT,CASSLIGGTNTGELFF
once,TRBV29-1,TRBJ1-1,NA,TGCAGCGTTGACGAGGTTGGAGCTTTCTTT,CSVDEVGAFF
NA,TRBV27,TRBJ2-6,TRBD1,TGTGCCAGCAGTCGGAAGGGGCAGGGGGCCCTCTCTGGGGCCAACGTCCTGACTTTC,CASSRKGQGALSGANVLTF
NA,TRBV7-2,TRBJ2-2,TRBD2,TGTGCCAGCAGCTTCGGACTAGCGGTGAACACCGGGGAGCTGTTTTTT,CASSFGLAVNTGELFF
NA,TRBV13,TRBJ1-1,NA,TGTGCCAGCAGCTTGACACAGGCTGGTGAAGCTTTCTTT,CASSLTQAGEAFF
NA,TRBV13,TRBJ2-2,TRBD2,TGTGCCAGCAGCTTAGCGGCGGGAGGGCCGTCCGGGGAGCTGTTTTTT,CASSLAAGGPSGELFF
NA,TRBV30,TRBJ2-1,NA,TGTGCCTGGAGTGCTGGCTTTACTGAGCAGTTCTTC,CAWSAGFTEQFF
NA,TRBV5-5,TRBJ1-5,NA,TGTGCCAGCAGCTTGCCTGGTCCAAGAGGCAATCAGCCCCAGCATTTT,CASSLPGPRGNQPQHF
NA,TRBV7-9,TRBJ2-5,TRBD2,TGTGCCAGCAGCTTCACTAGCGGGAGGGGGGAGACCCAGTACTTC,CASSFTSGRGETQYF
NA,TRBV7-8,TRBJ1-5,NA,TGTGCCAGCAGCTTAGGGAGGGGCGAGGGTCAGCCCCAGCATTTT,CASSLGRGEGQPQHF
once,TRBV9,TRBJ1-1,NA,TGTGCCAGCAGCGTAGGACAGGTTTGGGGGGGAAACACTGAAGCTTTCTTT,CASSVGQVWGGNTEAFF
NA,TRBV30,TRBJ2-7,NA,TGTGCCTGGGGCCCACTGTACGAGCAGTACTTC,CAWGPLYEQYF
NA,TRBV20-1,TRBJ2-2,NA,TGCAGTGCTAGTGCCTCGAATTCATTGGGAGGTGGGCTGTTTTTT,CSASASNSLGGGLFF
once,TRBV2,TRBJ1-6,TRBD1,TGTGCCAGCGGATCGAACAGGGGCGGGACCCTCCACTTT,CASGSNRGGTLHF
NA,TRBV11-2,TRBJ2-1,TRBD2,TGTGCCAGCAGCGTGACTAGCGGGAGCCACCCTGAGCAGTTCTTC,CASSVTSGSHPEQFF
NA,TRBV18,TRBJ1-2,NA,TGTGCCAGCTCTGTACAGGCCTATGGCTACACCTTC,CASSVQAYGYTF
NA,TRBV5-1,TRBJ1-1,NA,TGCGCCAGCAGCTTGGCCAGTGGGAGTTTCGTGAGCACTGAAGCTTTCTTT,CASSLASGSFVSTEAFF
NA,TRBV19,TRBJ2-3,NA,TGTGCCAGTAGTATTTCGGGGGAACCTAGCACAGATACGCAGTATTTT,CASSISGEPSTDTQYF
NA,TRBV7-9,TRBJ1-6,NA,TGTGCCAGCACTCTTATTGCGGGTTCACCCCTCCACTTT,CASTLIAGSPLHF
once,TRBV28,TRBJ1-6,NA,TGTGCCAACAGAGCTAGCTCCTATAATTCACCCCTCCACTTT,CANRASSYNSPLHF
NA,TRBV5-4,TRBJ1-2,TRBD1,TGTGCCAGCAGCTTGGCACAAAAGCGTGCAGGGGGCGGCTATGGCTACACCTTC,CASSLAQKRAGGGYGYTF
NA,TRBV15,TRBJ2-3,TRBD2,TGTGCCACCAGGTGGGGCGGGAGGACAGATACGCAGTATTTT,CATRWGGRTDTQYF
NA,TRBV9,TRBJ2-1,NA,TGTGCCAGCAGCGTAGGGACTCCTGGGATTCGTAACAATGAGCAGTTCTTC,CASSVGTPGIRNNEQFF
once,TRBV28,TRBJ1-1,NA,TGTGCCAGCAGTTTTGCAGGGGTGACTGAAGCTTTCTTT,CASSFAGVTEAFF
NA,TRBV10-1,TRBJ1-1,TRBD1,TGCGCCAGCAGTAGGACAGGGAGCAAGTTAACTGAAGCTTTCTTT,CASSRTGSKLTEAFF
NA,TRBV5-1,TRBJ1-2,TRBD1,TGCGCCAGCAGCGCTGGACAGGGGACCGATGGCTACACCTTC,CASSAGQGTDGYTF
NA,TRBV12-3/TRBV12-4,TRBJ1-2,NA,TGTGCCAGCAGTTTAGTAGAGAATGGCTACACCTTC,CASSLVENGYTF
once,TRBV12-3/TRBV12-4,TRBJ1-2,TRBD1,TGTGCCAGCAGTAGTACAGGGGAAGGCTACACCTTC,CASSSTGEGYTF
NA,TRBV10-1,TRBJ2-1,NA,TGCGCCTCTCAGTCCGATTCCTACAATGAGCAGTTCTTC,CASQSDSYNEQFF
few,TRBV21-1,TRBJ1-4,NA,TGTGCCAGCAGCACACCGGGACAGTCTAATGAAAAACTGTTTTTT,CASSTPGQSNEKLFF
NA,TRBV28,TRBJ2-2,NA,TGTGCCAGCAGGCGAGGGGGGGGCACCGGGGAGCTGTTTTTT,CASRRGGGTGELFF
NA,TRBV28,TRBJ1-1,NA,TGTGCCAGCGTCGGGCAGGGGAGTTTTCGGTTCACTGAAGCTTTCTTT,CASVGQGSFRFTEAFF
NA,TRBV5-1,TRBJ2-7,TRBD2,TGCGCCAGCAGCAACCCCTCTAGCGGGGCCTCCTACGAGCAGTACTTC,CASSNPSSGASYEQYF
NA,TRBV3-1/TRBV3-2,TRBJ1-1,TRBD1,TGTGCCAGCAGTCAGCCGGGACAGGGCGTTTCCACTGAAGCTTTCTTT,CASSQPGQGVSTEAFF
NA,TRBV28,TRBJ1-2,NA,TGTGCCAGCAGTTTTAGGCAGGGGTACTATGGCTACACCTTC,CASSFRQGYYGYTF
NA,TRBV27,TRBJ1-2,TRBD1,TGTGCCAGCAGAACCCTGACAGGGGATGGCTACACCTTC,CASRTLTGDGYTF
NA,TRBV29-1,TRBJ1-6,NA,TGCAGCGTTGGGGAGAATAATTCACCCCTCCACTTT,CSVGENNSPLHF